This entry concerns a single T cell receptor (beta chain). This sample stems from a study of blood T cell repertoires in COVID-19. Study-level background: Donors in the United States, Italy and Spain gave samples during acute or convalescent COVID-19. PBMCs, B-cell-depleted T cells, or T cells were the source of the cDNA or gDNA that made up the material.

Unmatched junction bases numbered 9, after V lost 4 bases and J lost 3 bases. The CDR3 is 16 amino acids. Germline lookup yields CDR1 SGHNT and CDR2 YYREEE (reference sequence). As handled by the study authors: Reference gene primers were amplified, and this amplification served to estimate nucleated cell counts. Sequencing used immunoSEQ multiplex PCR; TCRdb keeps in-frame clones, though not all of them. D and trimming come from the DNA, and the V and J calls and clone size come from that table. There are more than 50,000 clones in the sample; 90% occur only once, and approximately 8% lies in the top ten.

Input material: peripheral blood. The V and J genes are TRBV5-4 and TRBJ2-3; 9 bases map to TRBD2. The sequence derives from a woman aged 40 to 49 with active COVID-19. CDR3 residues: CASSPLSGGTTDTQYF. In nucleotides, the CDR3 is TGTGCCAGCAGCCCCCTTAGCGGGGGAACAACAGATACGCAGTATTTT.